This T cell receptor beta chain was sequenced during a study of cytomegalovirus exposure and HLA in healthy donors. The V gene's germline CDR1 is KGHSH and CDR2 LQKENI. The CDR3 has 15 residues. The V gene end was trimmed by 3 bases and the J gene end by 4 bases; junction bases not matched to a gene: 9. Amplification used 60 Vbeta primers and 13 Jbeta primers. Generated by immunoSEQ multiplex PCR, the TCRdb table keeps only in-frame clones and is missing some. Of hundreds of thousands of clones listed, 75% to 80% are singletons. The sequenced material came from PBMCs. The chain links TRBV18 to TRBJ2-7, with 7 positions matching TRBD1. The origin of this receptor is a man aged 18 to 35 in good health and CMV-seronegative. The CDR3 is CASSPLGQVLYEQYF. CDR3 bases: TGTGCCAGCTCACCCCTCGGACAGGTTTTATACGAGCAGTACTTC. The variable domain in full, with the rest retrieved from reference TRBV18 and TRBJ2-7, is NAGVMQNPRHLVRRRGQEARLRCSPMKGHSHVYWYRQLPEEGLKFMVYLQKENIIDESGMPKERFSAEFPKEGPSILRIQQVVRGDSAAYFCASSPLGQVLYEQYFGPGTRLTVT.